This TCR beta chain is drawn from a study of blood T cell repertoires in COVID-19. The CDR3 is 14 residues long. Germline-derived CDR1 and CDR2 are MNHEY and SVGAGI. Trimming stripped 5 bases from V and 6 bases from J, with 11 bases between. Participant reports of clinical history set cohort assignment. Study processing details: Nucleated cell counts were estimated from reference gene primer amplification. Here immunoSEQ multiplex PCR was the method, and the copy in TCRdb shows in-frame clones only, minus some. From that table come the V and J calls and clone size; the DNA was used to work out D and trimming. The sample lists roughly 200,000 clones; about nine tenths were seen once.

The sequence came from a woman aged 30 to 39 who had recovered from COVID-19. Sequenced input: PBMCs or T cells enriched from blood (not recorded which). The chain carries TRBV6-5 and TRBJ1-6; D call uncertain. CDR3 protein: CASSPDSGNSPLHF. The CDR3 DNA reads as TGTGCCAGCAGTCCCGACTCGGGTAATTCACCCCTCCACTTT.